This record covers a single T cell receptor (beta chain). These data are taken from a study of blood T cell repertoires in COVID-19. Study as a whole: Acute-phase and convalescent COVID-19 samples originated in the United States, Italy and Spain. T cells, B-cell-depleted T cells, or PBMCs supplied cDNA or gDNA.

How the authors handled the data: Reference gene primer amplification yielded estimated nucleated cell counts. Some clones are missing from TCRdb's copy, which holds only in-frame ones; the method was immunoSEQ multiplex PCR. The V and J calls and clone size come from that table; D and trimming were worked out from the DNA. The sample has about 94,000 clones, 84% seen once; the top ten hold about 6.3%. Source material: peripheral blood. The sequence was collected from a man in his 60s with acute or convalescent COVID-19.

CDR3 loop: CATKGEGRQETQYF. In nucleotides, the CDR3 is TGTGCCACCAAGGGCGAGGGCCGGCAAGAGACCCAGTACTTC. The rearrangement joins TRBV24-1 to TRBJ2-5; D may be TRBD2 (5 bases). Trimming shortened V by 8 bases and J by 2 bases, and 14 bases separated the two germline ends. CDR3 length: 14 residues. The V gene's germline CDR1 is KGHDR and CDR2 SFDVKD.